Shown below are 31 T cell receptor beta chains from a single sample sequenced in a study of PD-1 blockade in mismatch repair-deficient tumors. Using immunoSEQ multiplex PCR, the repertoire was profiled, and TCRdb retains in-frame clones only, with some absent. The sample lists about 79,000 clones, about 82% occurring once. The specimen was peripheral blood, collected 44 weeks after starting pembrolizumab. The receptors shown here come from an adult with mismatch repair-deficient cancer.

The chain links TRBV19 to TRBJ2-2, with 8 bases that match TRBD2. Unmatched junction bases numbered 10, after V lost 4 bases and J lost 6 bases. The germline CDR1 and CDR2 sequences are LNHDA and SQIVND (reference sequence). This CDR3 has 16 amino acids. The CDR3 reads CASSTTSGDTAGELFF. CDR3 in DNA: TGTGCCAGTAGTACTACTAGCGGAGATACAGCCGGGGAGCTGTTTTTT.

V and J are TRBV27 and TRBJ2-2; D ambiguous. Per germline, CDR1 MNHEY and CDR2 SMNVEV (reference sequence). V gave up 3 bases and J gave up 7 bases, with 15 bases separating them. This CDR3 spans 15 amino acids. For the CDR3, the DNA is TGTGCCAGCAGTTTTACCTGGGGTATCGGCGGGGAGCTGTTTTTT. Translation: CASSFTWGIGGELFF.

The CDR3 region is CASSPEGAGPKNIQYF. The CDR3 DNA reads TGTGCCAGCTCACCAGAAGGTGCCGGGCCCAAAAACATTCAGTACTTC. The chain carries TRBV18 and TRBJ2-4; no reliable D call. Per the germline V gene, CDR1 is KGHSH and CDR2 is LQKENI. Trimming took off 2 bases at V and 2 bases at J, with 13 bases between the two ends. The CDR3 has 16 residues.

The rearrangement links TRBV4-1 to TRBJ2-7; D is possibly TRBD2 (6 bases). In germline, CDR1 is MGHRA, CDR2 YSYEKL. The CDR3 length is 14 residues. V was pared by 0 bases and J by 6 bases, with 12 bases between. The CDR3: CASSQDSRRVEQYF. Written as DNA, the CDR3 is TGCGCCAGCAGCCAAGACTCCAGGAGGGTCGAGCAGTACTTC.

This chain joins TRBV11-3 and TRBJ2-1; 9 bases are shared with TRBD2. The germline CDR1 and CDR2 sequences are SGHNT and YENEEA. CDR3 length: 15 residues. Trimming at V came to 2 bases and at J to 7 bases, leaving 6 bases not matched to a gene. The CDR3 DNA sequence: TGTGCCAGCAGCTTAAGGCTAGCGGGGAGGAATGAGCAGTTCTTC. Protein product: CASSLRLAGRNEQFF.

V usage is TRBV9 and J usage is TRBJ1-4, with D possibly matching TRBD1 (5 bases). Germline V lookup: CDR1 SGDLS, CDR2 YYNGEE. The germline V and J ends were trimmed by 3 bases and 5 bases, with 14 bases remaining between them. This CDR3 has 15 amino acids. The CDR3: CASSGPGYSNEKLFF. The CDR3 coding sequence is TGTGCCAGCAGCGGCCCAGGGTATTCGAATGAAAAACTGTTTTTT.

The rearrangement links TRBV25-1 to TRBJ1-2; 7 bases are shared with TRBD1. The CDR3 length is 13 residues. Germline V gene data show CDR1 as MGHDK and CDR2 as SYGVNS. V dropped 5 bases and J dropped 6; count of bases not matched to a gene: 6. The DNA of the CDR3 is TGTGCCAGCAGTTTAAAGACAGGGCATGGCTACACCTTC. This translates into CASSLKTGHGYTF.

The rearrangement links TRBV7-8 to TRBJ1-3; 7 positions match TRBD1. Germline-derived CDR1 and CDR2 are SGHVS and FQNEAQ. The V and J ends lost 10 bases and 0 bases, in that order; junction bases with no gene match: 9. The CDR3 is 15 residues long. This chain's CDR3 is CATRDSENSGNTIYF. CDR3 bases: TGTGCCACAAGGGACAGCGAAAACTCTGGAAACACCATATATTTT.

The chain uses TRBV5-4 and TRBJ1-1; 10 positions match TRBD1. With V trimmed by 4 bases and J by 1 base, 7 bases remained unmatched. CDR3 length: 16 residues. Germline-derived CDR1 and CDR2 are SGHNT and YYREEE (reference sequence). DNA for the CDR3: TGTGCCAGCAGCAACCGGGACAGGGGCAGGAACACTGAAGCTTTCTTT. This encodes CASSNRDRGRNTEAFF.

This chain connects TRBV11-3 to TRBJ2-3, with 8 bases identical to TRBD1. The germline gives CDR1 SGHNT, CDR2 YENEEA. The CDR3 totals 15 residues. CDR3 amino acids: CASQADRVGTDTQYF. The CDR3 region has the DNA TGTGCGTCTCAGGCGGACAGGGTCGGAACAGATACGCAGTATTTT.

This chain uses TRBV5-1 with TRBJ1-1; no clear D. Germline V CDR1 and CDR2: SGHRS, YFSETQ. Deletions cut 4 bases from V and 0 bases from J, with 13 bases between. The CDR3 consists of 15 residues. DNA for the CDR3: TGCGCCAGCAGCCCTCTAAGTGCCATGAACACTGAAGCTTTCTTT. This sequence encodes CASSPLSAMNTEAFF.

The rearrangement joins TRBV6-5 to TRBJ2-1, with D unresolved. The CDR3 extends over 12 amino acids. Trimming shortened V by 5 bases and J by 5 bases, and 7 bases separated the two germline ends. The germline CDR1 and CDR2 sequences are MNHEY and SVGAGI. In DNA, the CDR3 is TGTGCCAGCAGTCTAGGGAACAATGAGCAGTTCTTC. Protein sequence: CASSLGNNEQFF.

CDR3: CASSLDGETQYF. Here the CDR3 DNA reads TGTGCCAGCAGCTTAGATGGGGAGACCCAGTACTTC. The V and J genes are TRBV11-3 and TRBJ2-5; D not certain. V gave up 0 bases and J gave up 5 bases, with 4 bases separating them. Germline CDR1 SGHNT, CDR2 YENEEA. The CDR3 length is 12 residues.

The V call is TRBV4-1, the J call TRBJ2-1; unclear D gene. V lost 0 bases to trimming and J lost 3 bases, with 6 bases between them. The CDR3 is 14 residues long. The germline CDR1 and CDR2 sequences are MGHRA and YSYEKL. The CDR3 nucleotides are TGCGCCAGCAGCCAAGAGTCCCTCTACAATGAGCAGTTCTTC. Its protein is CASSQESLYNEQFF.

CDR3 in amino acids: CASSLLPSGYNEQFF. DNA for the CDR3: TGTGCCAGCAGCTTGCTGCCTAGCGGGTACAATGAGCAGTTCTTC. The rearrangement links TRBV7-3 to TRBJ2-1; 8 bases align to TRBD2. V dropped 3 bases and J dropped 4; count of bases not matched to a gene: 5. The CDR3 spans 15 residues. CDR1 is SGHTA and CDR2 is FQGTGA in the germline V gene.

The V call is TRBV6-5, the J call TRBJ2-7, with unresolved D. Germline loops: CDR1 MNHEY, CDR2 SVGAGI. The CDR3 covers 16 residues. Trimming cost V 2 bases and J 3 bases, with 17 bases left between them. CDR3 residues: CASSYGPKPVGYEQYF. DNA for the CDR3: TGTGCCAGCAGTTACGGCCCTAAGCCCGTGGGCTACGAGCAGTACTTC.

The chain joins TRBV9 to TRBJ1-1; D gene ambiguous. CDR3 length: 12 residues. Germline CDR1 reads SGDLS; CDR2 reads YYNGEE. V lost 6 bases to trimming and J lost 7 bases, with 13 bases between them. CDR3: CASTSRAGEAFF. DNA of the CDR3: TGTGCCAGCACCTCGCGGGCGGGTGAAGCTTTCTTT.

CDR3 DNA sequence: TGCAGCGTCCCAAGTTATCCAGATACGCAGTATTTT. Amino acids: CSVPSYPDTQYF. The chain has TRBV29-1 and TRBJ2-3, with unresolved D. Per the germline V gene, CDR1 is SQVTM and CDR2 is ANQGSEA. The CDR3 sequence is 12 residues long. The V end was cut by 6 bases, the J end by 4 bases, with 11 bases between.

The V and J genes are TRBV7-9 and TRBJ1-1, with a weak D call TRBD1 (6 bases). Looked up from germline, CDR1 is SEHNR and CDR2 is FQNEAQ (reference sequence). The CDR3 covers 15 residues. Trimming shortened V by 3 bases and J by 5 bases, and 16 bases separated the two germline ends. The CDR3 DNA reads TGTGCCAGCAGCTTGGCCAGGGGATTAGGGACTGAAGCTTTCTTT. Translated: CASSLARGLGTEAFF.

V is TRBV6-6 and J is TRBJ2-1; 12 bases line up with TRBD2. Losses at the gene ends were 5 bases for V and 4 bases for J; bases not matched to a gene: 6. The CDR3 consists of 16 residues. Per germline, CDR1 MNHNY and CDR2 SVGAGI (reference sequence). CDR3 nucleotides: TGTGCCAGCAGTACTTCCGGGACTAGCGGGTACAATGAGCAGTTCTTC. Its translation is CASSTSGTSGYNEQFF.

The V gene is TRBV6-6, the J gene TRBJ2-7, with D perhaps matching TRBD2 (7 bases). Germline CDR1 reads MNHNY; CDR2 reads SVGAGI (reference sequence). CDR3 length equals 13 residues. With 4 bases removed from V and 7 bases from J, the gap between germline ends came to 14 bases. CDR3 amino acids: CASSLWEGGEQYF. As DNA, the CDR3 is TGTGCCAGCAGTTTATGGGAGGGGGGGGAGCAGTACTTC.

J is TRBJ1-2 and V is TRBV30; possible D gene TRBD1, 5 bases. Germline CDR1 reads GTSNPN; CDR2 reads SVGIG (reference sequence). The CDR3 runs to 13 residues. V lost 5 bases to trimming and J lost 3 bases, with 13 bases between them. The CDR3 is CAWSTAGDYGYTF. The CDR3 nucleotides read TGTGCCTGGTCAACAGCGGGGGACTATGGCTACACCTTC.

This chain connects TRBV7-2 to TRBJ2-7, with TRBD1 as a possible D gene (6 bases). Germline V lookup: CDR1 SGHTA, CDR2 FQGNSA. This CDR3 has 14 amino acids. Trimming pared 1 base from V and 9 bases from J, leaving 16 bases between. The CDR3, as DNA: TGTGCCAGCAGCTTAGACAGGGCCACCCTCGGGCAGTACTTC. Translation: CASSLDRATLGQYF.

The chain recombines TRBV27 with TRBJ2-6, with D unclear. V gave up 5 bases and J gave up 0 bases, with 5 bases separating them. Per the germline V gene, CDR1 is MNHEY and CDR2 is SMNVEV (reference sequence). This CDR3 spans 14 amino acids. The CDR3, as DNA: TGTGCCAGCAGTCCAAACTCTGGGGCCAACGTCCTGACTTTC. This translates into CASSPNSGANVLTF.

V usage is TRBV30 and J usage is TRBJ2-2; 8 nucleotides line up with TRBD2. V lost 7 bases, J lost 1 base, and 5 bases stayed unmatched. The CDR3 runs 14 residues. Germline V gives CDR1 GTSNPN, CDR2 SVGIG (reference sequence). CDR3 coding DNA: TGTGCCTCGGGGGGGGGACAGAACACCGGGGAGCTGTTTTTT. This gives the protein CASGGGQNTGELFF. Drawing the rest from reference TRBV30 and TRBJ2-2, the complete variable domain is SQTIHQWPATLVQPVGSPLSLECTVEGTSNPNLYWYRQAAGRGLQLLFYSVGIGQISSEVPQNLSASRPQDRQFILSSKKLLLSDSGFYLCASGGGQNTGELFFGEGSRLTVL.

This clone was recorded once. The rearrangement uses TRBV5-6 and TRBJ2-7; 8 positions match TRBD2. The CDR3 is 15 residues long. Unmatched junction bases numbered 3, after V lost 1 base and J lost 0 bases. Germline V gene data show CDR1 as SGHDT and CDR2 as YYEEEE. Here the CDR3 reads CASSLNGRASYEQYF. CDR3 nucleotides: TGTGCCAGCAGCTTGAACGGGAGGGCCTCCTACGAGCAGTACTTC.

The V and J genes are TRBV18 and TRBJ2-7, with 11 nucleotides matching TRBD1. J was trimmed by 2 bases and V by 5 bases; bases with no gene match: 8. There are 16 residues in the CDR3. Germline-derived CDR1 and CDR2 are KGHSH and LQKENI. DNA for the CDR3: TGTGCCAGCTCAAATCTGGGACAGGGGGTTACCTACGAGCAGTACTTC. This encodes CASSNLGQGVTYEQYF. Full variable domain (outside the CDR3, taken from reference TRBV18 and TRBJ2-7): NAGVMQNPRHLVRRRGQEARLRCSPMKGHSHVYWYRQLPEEGLKFMVYLQKENIIDESGMPKERFSAEFPKEGPSILRIQQVVRGDSAAYFCASSNLGQGVTYEQYFGPGTRLTVT.

This clone was detected only once. The rearrangement uses TRBV10-2 and TRBJ1-5; 9 nucleotides match TRBD1. The CDR3 length is 14 residues. Germline assignment: CDR1 WSHSY and CDR2 SAAADI. The ends lost 9 bases at V and 7 bases at J; junction bases unmatched: 10. CDR3 in amino acids: CASGPGQGGQPQHF. CDR3 coding DNA: TGCGCCAGTGGACCGGGACAGGGAGGGCAGCCCCAGCATTTT.

The J gene is TRBJ2-1, the V gene TRBV21-1; the table's D call of TRBD2 was not tested on the DNA. TRBV21-1 is deemed a pseudogene. The CDR3 contains 15 residues. The CDR3 region is CASSDQTEGDNEQFF. The DNA of the CDR3 is TGTGCCAGCAGCGACCAAACGGAGGGAGACAATGAGCAGTTCTTC.

The genes are TRBV7-9 and TRBJ2-7, with TRBD2 matching over 10 bases. CDR3 size: 15 residues. V gave up 1 base and J gave up 2 bases; unmatched junction bases: 2. Germline V CDR1 and CDR2: SEHNR, FQNEAQ (reference sequence). The CDR3 here is CASSLVSGRTYEQYF. The DNA for the CDR3 is TGTGCCAGCAGCTTAGTTAGCGGGAGGACCTACGAGCAGTACTTC.

V gene TRBV15 combines with J gene TRBJ2-3; the D is unclear. Germline V gives CDR1 LNHNV, CDR2 YYDKDF (reference sequence). This CDR3 contains 16 residues. The V end was cut by 1 base, the J end by 0 bases, with 11 bases between. The CDR3: CATSRVADPSTDTQYF. The CDR3 nucleotides are TGTGCCACCAGCAGAGTTGCAGATCCTAGCACAGATACGCAGTATTTT.